The 16 T cell receptor beta chains reported below all come from one sample, sequenced in a study of T cells in Graves' hyperthyroidism and ophthalmopathy. Amplification yielded TCR beta CDR3 regions, with RNA transcripts as the source. Initially, a first-round RT-PCR of the TCR CDR3 employed the HTBI primer set. Via MiXCR, TCRdb re-called the multiplex PCR reads, giving one row per CDR3 protein. The data show approximately 600,000 distinct CDR3 sequences, with less than 25% seen just once and more than 30% held by the top ten. Sequenced: blood. The receptors were sampled from a man aged 25-45 years with Graves' ophthalmopathy.

This clonotype was counted ten times or more. This chain links TRBV7-2 with TRBJ2-7, with 9 bases fitting TRBD2. Looked up from germline, CDR1 is SGHTA and CDR2 is FQGNSA. CDR3 length: 15 amino acids. Trimming at V came to 1 base and at J to 6 bases, leaving 7 bases not matched to a gene. CDR3 sequence (DNA): TGTGCCAGCAGCTTAGTGGGTAGCGGGAGCCGCGAGCAGTACTTC. Protein product: CASSLVGSGSREQYF.

This sequence joins TRBV4-1 and TRBJ2-7, with D possibly being TRBD1 (6 bases). The CDR3 loop spans 16 amino acids. Trimming left V 3 bases short and J 2 bases short, with 17 bases between. Germline CDR1 reads MGHRA; CDR2 reads YSYEKL. CDR3 nucleotide sequence: TGCGCCAGCAGCCAGCAGGGACCGGGACAAACCTACGAGCAGTACTTC. It codes for CASSQQGPGQTYEQYF.

This clonotype appeared many times. As DNA, the CDR3 is TGCAGTGCTAGGGGTCCTATGAACACTGAAGCTTTCTTT. Translation: CSARGPMNTEAFF. The V gene is TRBV20-1, the J gene TRBJ1-1; D unresolved. Germline V gives CDR1 DFQATT, CDR2 SNEGSKA (reference sequence). The CDR3 is 13 residues long. Trimming left V 3 bases short and J 0 bases short, with 8 bases between.

This clonotype came up many times. The chain is built from TRBV5-1 and TRBJ2-2; D possibly corresponds to TRBD2 (6 bases). CDR3 size: 15 residues. V was shortened by 1 base and J by 6 bases, with 13 bases between the two germline ends. Per germline, CDR1 SGHRS and CDR2 YFSETQ. The CDR3 region is CASSLRSTGAGELFF. In DNA form, the CDR3 reads TGCGCCAGCAGCTTGCGGTCCACGGGGGCCGGGGAGCTGTTTTTT.

This clonotype was found many times. The chain couples TRBV30 to TRBJ2-2, with 7 bases fitting TRBD2. The ends lost 4 bases at V and 1 base at J; junction bases unmatched: 0. The CDR3 loop spans 13 amino acids. Germline assignment: CDR1 GTSNPN and CDR2 SVGIG (reference sequence). This chain's CDR3 is CAWTSGNTGELFF. In DNA form, the CDR3 reads TGTGCCTGGACTAGCGGGAACACCGGGGAGCTGTTTTTT.

This clonotype has only a few counts. The chain carries TRBV30 and TRBJ1-2; D is ambiguous. From germline, CDR1 is GTSNPN and CDR2 SVGIG (reference sequence). The CDR3 runs to 12 residues. The V end was cut by 2 bases, the J end by 5 bases, with 9 bases between. The DNA for the CDR3 is TGTGCCTGGAGTCGCTTAGGGTATGGCTACACCTTC. It specifies CAWSRLGYGYTF. Filled out from reference TRBV30 and TRBJ1-2, the complete variable domain reads SQTIHQWPATLVQPVGSPLSLECTVEGTSNPNLYWYRQAAGRGLQLLFYSVGIGQISSEVPQNLSASRPQDRQFILSSKKLLLSDSGFYLCAWSRLGYGYTFGSGTRLTVV.

J is TRBJ2-5 and V is TRBV18; 7 bases fit TRBD2. The junction had 6 bases not matched to a gene; V was cut back by 3 bases and J by 5 bases. Germline V gene sequence: CDR1 KGHSH, CDR2 LQKENI. The CDR3 has 14 residues. CDR3 region: CASSPSTAGETQYF. The CDR3 nucleotides are TGTGCCAGCTCACCGTCGACAGCGGGGGAGACCCAGTACTTC. Combining the CDR3 with reference TRBV18 and TRBJ2-5 gives the whole variable domain NAGVMQNPRHLVRRRGQEARLRCSPMKGHSHVYWYRQLPEEGLKFMVYLQKENIIDESGMPKERFSAEFPKEGPSILRIQQVVRGDSAAYFCASSPSTAGETQYFGPGTRLLVL.

The rearrangement joins TRBV28 to TRBJ1-4, with TRBD1 as a possible D gene (5 bases). Germline assignment: CDR1 MDHEN and CDR2 SYDVKM. Trimming shortened V by 4 bases and J by 7 bases, and 19 bases separated the two germline ends. The CDR3 runs 16 residues. The CDR3 nucleotides read TGTGCCAGCAGTTCCCACCTCGGGGGGTTCGGTGAAAAACTGTTTTTT. Translation: CASSSHLGGFGEKLFF.

This clonotype was counted ten times or more. The V gene is TRBV20-1, the J gene TRBJ2-7; the D gene is possibly TRBD2 (6 bases). The V gene's germline CDR1 is DFQATT and CDR2 SNEGSKA (reference sequence). This CDR3 comprises 11 residues. V dropped 7 bases and J dropped 2 bases, with 9 bases sitting between them. Written as DNA, the CDR3 is TGCAGTGTCCGGGGGACCTACGAGCAGTACTTC. It specifies CSVRGTYEQYF.

The chain has TRBV12-3 or TRBV12-4 and TRBJ1-3; unclear D gene. The CDR3 length is 14 residues. V was cut by 0 bases and J by 3 bases, with 6 bases left in between. The CDR3 loop reads CASSLAGRGNTIYF. DNA of the CDR3: TGTGCCAGCAGTTTAGCCGGGCGTGGAAACACCATATATTTT.

This clonotype came up many times. The chain combines TRBV28 with TRBJ1-1; D gene uncertain. Germline V gene sequence: CDR1 MDHEN, CDR2 SYDVKM. Trimming took 6 bases from V and 2 from J, leaving 13 bases between them. This CDR3 is 14 amino acids long. The CDR3 DNA sequence: TGTGCCAGCAGCCTTGTGGTGGGTAACACTGAAGCTTTCTTT. Encoded protein: CASSLVVGNTEAFF.

This clonotype was seen only a few times. This chain joins TRBV27 and TRBJ2-2; 11 nucleotides agree with TRBD2. Per the germline V gene, CDR1 is MNHEY and CDR2 is SMNVEV (reference sequence). Trimming removed 4 bases from V and 5 bases from J; junction bases left unmatched: 6. The CDR3 has 16 amino acids. CDR3 residues: CASSSSLAGGTGELFF. The CDR3 DNA reads TGTGCCAGCAGTTCGTCGCTAGCGGGAGGAACCGGGGAGCTGTTTTTT.

A few counts support this clonotype. The gene calls are TRBV11-2 and TRBJ1-5; unclear D gene. Germline V lookup: CDR1 SGHAT, CDR2 FQNNGV. The V end lost 5 bases, the J end lost 5 bases, and 13 bases lay between the germline ends. The CDR3 totals 14 residues. The CDR3 sequence: CASSQVGGHQPQHF. CDR3 bases: TGTGCCAGCAGCCAGGTGGGTGGGCATCAGCCCCAGCATTTT.

In this sample, this clonotype turned up many times. The CDR3 loop is CASSISLATYNEQFF. The CDR3 nucleotides read TGCGCCAGCAGCATATCACTAGCGACCTACAATGAGCAGTTCTTC. This chain uses TRBV5-1 with TRBJ2-1; 7 nucleotides align to TRBD2. V lost 4 bases and J lost 2; bases outside the gene matches: 6. The germline gives CDR1 SGHRS, CDR2 YFSETQ. The CDR3 totals 15 residues.

This clonotype was counted many times. This chain uses TRBV11-2 with TRBJ1-1; weak D call: TRBD1 (5 bases). The CDR3 is made up of 12 amino acids. Germline lookup yields CDR1 SGHAT and CDR2 FQNNGV. Trimming removed 6 bases from V and 3 bases from J, with 8 bases in between. As DNA, the CDR3 is TGTGCCAGCAGAACAGGTTACACTGAAGCTTTCTTT. It is translated as CASRTGYTEAFF.

V and J are TRBV29-1 and TRBJ2-2; unclear D gene. Trimming took 4 bases from V and 4 from J, leaving 31 bases between them. The CDR3 loop spans 20 amino acids. Germline CDR1 SQVTM, CDR2 ANQGSEA. The chain's CDR3 is CSVVLVGEDPGCRVTGELFF. CDR3 nucleotides: TGCAGCGTTGTATTAGTTGGGGAAGACCCCGGCTGCCGAGTCACCGGGGAGCTGTTTTTT.